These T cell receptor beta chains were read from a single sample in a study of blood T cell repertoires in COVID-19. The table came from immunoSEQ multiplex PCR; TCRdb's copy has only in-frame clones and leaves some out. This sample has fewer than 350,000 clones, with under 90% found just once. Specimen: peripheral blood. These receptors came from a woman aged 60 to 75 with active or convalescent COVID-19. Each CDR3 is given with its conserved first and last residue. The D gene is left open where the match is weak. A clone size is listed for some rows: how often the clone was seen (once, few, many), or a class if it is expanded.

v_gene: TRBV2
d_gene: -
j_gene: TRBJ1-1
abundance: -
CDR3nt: TGTGCCAGCAATTTACAGGGAAGGGACACTGAAGCTTTCTTT
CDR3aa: CASNLQGRDTEAFF

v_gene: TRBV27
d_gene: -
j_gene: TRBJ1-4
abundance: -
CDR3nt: TGTGCCAGCAGTCTGGGGGGGTACGCAACTAATGAAAAACTGTTTTTT
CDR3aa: CASSLGGYATNEKLFF

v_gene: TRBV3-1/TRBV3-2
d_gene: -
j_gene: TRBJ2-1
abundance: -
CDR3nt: TGTGCCAGCAGCCCGGTGCCCAATGAGCAGTTCTTC
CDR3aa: CASSPVPNEQFF

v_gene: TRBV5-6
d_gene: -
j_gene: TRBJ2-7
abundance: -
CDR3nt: TGTGCCAGCAGCTTACCAGGGGTTGCGTACGAGCAGTACTTC
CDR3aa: CASSLPGVAYEQYF

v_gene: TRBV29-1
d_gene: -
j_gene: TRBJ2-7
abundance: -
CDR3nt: TGCAGCGTTGGTTACGGGATGGGTTTCTCCTACGAGCAGTACTTC
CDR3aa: CSVGYGMGFSYEQYF

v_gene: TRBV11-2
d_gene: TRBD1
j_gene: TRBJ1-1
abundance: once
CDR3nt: TGTGCCAGCAGTGGACAGGGGGGCACTGAAGCTTTCTTT
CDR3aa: CASSGQGGTEAFF

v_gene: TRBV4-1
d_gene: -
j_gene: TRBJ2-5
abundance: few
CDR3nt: TGCGCCAGCAGCCAAGGGCCCACGGGGGAGACCCAGTACTTC
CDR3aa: CASSQGPTGETQYF

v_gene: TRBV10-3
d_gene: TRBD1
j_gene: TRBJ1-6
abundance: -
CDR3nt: TGTGCCATCAGTTCTGGCGACAGGGGTGGTAATTCACCCCTCCACTTT
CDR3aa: CAISSGDRGGNSPLHF

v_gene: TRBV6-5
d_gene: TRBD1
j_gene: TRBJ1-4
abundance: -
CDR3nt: TGTGCCAGCACCCGGGACAGGCGCAATGAAAAACTGTTTTTT
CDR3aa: CASTRDRRNEKLFF

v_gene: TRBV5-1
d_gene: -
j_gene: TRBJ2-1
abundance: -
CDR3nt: TGCGCCAGCAGCTGGTTGACAGTAGACCCCTACAATGAGCAGTTCTTC
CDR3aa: CASSWLTVDPYNEQFF

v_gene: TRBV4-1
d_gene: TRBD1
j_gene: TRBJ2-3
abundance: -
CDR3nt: TGCGCCAGCAGCCAAGGGGACAGGTTCCGGAGTACAGATACGCAGTATTTT
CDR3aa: CASSQGDRFRSTDTQYF

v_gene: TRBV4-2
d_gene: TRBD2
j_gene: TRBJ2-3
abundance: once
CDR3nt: TGTGCCAGCAGCCAAGAATTTAGCGGGGCCGCTTCTAGCACAGATACGCAGTATTTT
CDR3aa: CASSQEFSGAASSTDTQYF

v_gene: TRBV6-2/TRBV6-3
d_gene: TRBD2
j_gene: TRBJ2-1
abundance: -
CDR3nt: TGTGCCAGCAGTTACTCGTTTCGACTAGCGGGGGGGCCCAATGAGCAGTTCTTC
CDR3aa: CASSYSFRLAGGPNEQFF

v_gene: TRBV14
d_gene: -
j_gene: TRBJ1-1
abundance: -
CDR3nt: TGTGCCAGCAGCCAAGGGACAGTTGAAGCTTTCTTT
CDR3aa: CASSQGTVEAFF

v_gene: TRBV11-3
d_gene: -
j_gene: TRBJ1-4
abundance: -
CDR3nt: TGTGCCAGCAGCTTATTCTCGGCTAATGAAAAACTGTTTTTT
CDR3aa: CASSLFSANEKLFF

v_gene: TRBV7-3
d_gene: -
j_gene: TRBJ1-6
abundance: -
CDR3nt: TGTGCCAGCAGCTTGGGCTCCATTTCACCCCTCCACTTT
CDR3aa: CASSLGSISPLHF

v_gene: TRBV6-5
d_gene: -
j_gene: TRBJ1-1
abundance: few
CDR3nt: TGTGCCAGCAGTTACTCAGGGGCTGAGGCTTTCTTT
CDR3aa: CASSYSGAEAFF

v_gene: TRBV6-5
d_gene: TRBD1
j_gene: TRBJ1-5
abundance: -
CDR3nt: TGTGCCAGCAGTTACGCAGGGGGCAGTCAGCCCCAGCATTTT
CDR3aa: CASSYAGGSQPQHF

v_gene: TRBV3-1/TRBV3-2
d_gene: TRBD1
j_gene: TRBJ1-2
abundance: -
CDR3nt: TGTGCCAGCAGCCAAGCGACAGGGGGCAATAGCTATGGCTACACCTTC
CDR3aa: CASSQATGGNSYGYTF

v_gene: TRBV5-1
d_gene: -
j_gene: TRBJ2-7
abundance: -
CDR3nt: TGCGCCAGTCACCGCGCCTGGGACAACACCTACGAGCAGTACTTC
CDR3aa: CASHRAWDNTYEQYF

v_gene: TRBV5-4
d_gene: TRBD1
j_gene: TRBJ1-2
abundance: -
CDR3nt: TGTGCCAGCAGCCTGGGACAGGCCCTAAGAACCTTC
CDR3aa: CASSLGQALRTF

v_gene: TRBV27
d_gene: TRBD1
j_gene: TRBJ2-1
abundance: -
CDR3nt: TGTGCCAGCAGTTTGAAGGGGGCGTCCTACAATGAGCAGTTCTTC
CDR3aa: CASSLKGASYNEQFF

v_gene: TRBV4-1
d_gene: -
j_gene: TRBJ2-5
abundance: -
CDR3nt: TGCGCCAGTAGCCTGGGGCGCCAAGAGACCCAGTACTTC
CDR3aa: CASSLGRQETQYF

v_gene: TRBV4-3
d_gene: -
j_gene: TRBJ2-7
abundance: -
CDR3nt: TGCGCCAGCAGCCAAGAGTCAGAACAGGGATCGTACGAGCAGTACTTC
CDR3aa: CASSQESEQGSYEQYF